The sequence of this T cell receptor beta chain was determined in a study of T cell responses to AZD1222 COVID-19 vaccine. Assay used: immunoSEQ multiplex PCR; TCRdb lists only in-frame clones, some missing. The sample yields almost 80,000 clones, about 85% seen once. Whole-study results and caveats: Close to half of spike-specific TCRs reportedly recognize unmutated variant regions. Donors, mostly white British, included more females; clonal diversity was possibly underestimated.

About this clone itself: Its matching antigen is unknown.

The sample in question was peripheral blood, obtained on day 0 of AZD1222 vaccination. The source is an adult in good health.

The CDR3 loop reads CASSSTSERYEQYF. CDR3 DNA sequence: TGTGCCAGCAGCTCGACTAGCGAGAGATACGAGCAGTACTTC. The chain uses TRBV7-9 and TRBJ2-7, with 8 bases that match TRBD2. With V trimmed by 4 bases and J by 4 bases, 6 bases remained unmatched. The CDR3 is 14 amino acids. The germline V gene has CDR1 SEHNR and CDR2 FQNEAQ (reference sequence).